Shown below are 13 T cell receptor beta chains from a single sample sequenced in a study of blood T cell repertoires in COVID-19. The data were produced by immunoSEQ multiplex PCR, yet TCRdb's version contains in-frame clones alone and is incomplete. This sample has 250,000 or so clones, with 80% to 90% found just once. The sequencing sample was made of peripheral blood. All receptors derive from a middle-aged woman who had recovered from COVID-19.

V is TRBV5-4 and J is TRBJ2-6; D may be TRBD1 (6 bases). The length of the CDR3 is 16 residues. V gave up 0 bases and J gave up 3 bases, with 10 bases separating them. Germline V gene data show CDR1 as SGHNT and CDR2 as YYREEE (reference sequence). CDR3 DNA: TGTGCCAGCAGCTTGGAGAGGGGGTTTGGGGCCAACGTCCTGACTTTC. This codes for CASSLERGFGANVLTF.

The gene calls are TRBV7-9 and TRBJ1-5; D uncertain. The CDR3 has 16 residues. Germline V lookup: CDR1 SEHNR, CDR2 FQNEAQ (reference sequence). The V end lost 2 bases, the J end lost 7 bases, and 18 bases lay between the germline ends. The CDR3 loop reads CASSLSNSPGNQPQHF. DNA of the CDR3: TGTGCCAGCAGCTTAAGTAACAGTCCTGGAAACCAGCCCCAGCATTTT. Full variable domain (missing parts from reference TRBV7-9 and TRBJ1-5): DTGVSQNPRHKITKRGQNVTFRCDPISEHNRLYWYRQTLGQGPEFLTYFQNEAQLEKSRLLSDRFSAERPKGSFSTLEIQRTEQGDSAMYLCASSLSNSPGNQPQHFGDGTRLSIL.

Here the CDR3 reads CASSPAVQGAETQYF. As DNA, the CDR3 is TGTGCCAGCAGCCCCGCCGTGCAGGGGGCAGAGACCCAGTACTTC. This chain joins TRBV5-6 and TRBJ2-5; 8 bases line up with TRBD1. Losses at the gene ends were 4 bases for V and 4 bases for J; bases not matched to a gene: 9. CDR3 length: 15 amino acids. Germline V lookup: CDR1 SGHDT, CDR2 YYEEEE.

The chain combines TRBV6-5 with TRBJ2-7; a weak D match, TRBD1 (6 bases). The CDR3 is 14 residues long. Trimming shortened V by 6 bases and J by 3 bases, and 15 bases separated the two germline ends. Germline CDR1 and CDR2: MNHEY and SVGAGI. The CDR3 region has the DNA TGTGCCAGCAGCAGAGGGACATCCGGCTACGAGCAGTACTTC. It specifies CASSRGTSGYEQYF.

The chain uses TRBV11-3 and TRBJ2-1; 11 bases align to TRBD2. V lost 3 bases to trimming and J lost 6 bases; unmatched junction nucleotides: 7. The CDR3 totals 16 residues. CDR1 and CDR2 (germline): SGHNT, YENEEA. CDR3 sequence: CASSLATSGIGNEQFF. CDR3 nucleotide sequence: TGTGCCAGCAGCTTGGCGACTAGCGGGATTGGCAATGAGCAGTTCTTC.

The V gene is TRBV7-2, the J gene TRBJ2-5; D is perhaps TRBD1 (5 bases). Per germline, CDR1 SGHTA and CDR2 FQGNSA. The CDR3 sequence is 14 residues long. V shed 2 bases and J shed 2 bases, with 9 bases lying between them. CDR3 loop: CASSLNGAQETQYF. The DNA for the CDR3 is TGTGCCAGCAGCTTAAATGGGGCTCAAGAGACCCAGTACTTC.

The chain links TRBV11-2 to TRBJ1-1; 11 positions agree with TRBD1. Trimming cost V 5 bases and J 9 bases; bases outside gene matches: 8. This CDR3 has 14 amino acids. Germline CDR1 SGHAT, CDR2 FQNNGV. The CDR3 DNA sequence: TGTGCCAGCAGCCGGCCCGGGACAGGGGGAAAAGCTTTCTTT. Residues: CASSRPGTGGKAFF.

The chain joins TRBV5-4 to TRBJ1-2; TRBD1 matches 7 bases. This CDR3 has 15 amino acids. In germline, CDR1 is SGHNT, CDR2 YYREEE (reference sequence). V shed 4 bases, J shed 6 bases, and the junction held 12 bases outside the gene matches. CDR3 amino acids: CASSRNTGQVHGYTF. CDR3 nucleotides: TGTGCCAGCAGCAGAAATACAGGACAGGTCCATGGCTACACCTTC.

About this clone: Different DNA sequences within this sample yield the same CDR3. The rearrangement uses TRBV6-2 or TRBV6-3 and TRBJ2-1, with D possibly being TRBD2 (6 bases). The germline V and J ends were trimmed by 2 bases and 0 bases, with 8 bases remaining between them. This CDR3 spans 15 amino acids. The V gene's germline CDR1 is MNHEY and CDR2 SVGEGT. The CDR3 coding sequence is TGTGCCAGCAGTTACGCGGGGAGCTCCTACAATGAGCAGTTCTTC. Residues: CASSYAGSSYNEQFF.

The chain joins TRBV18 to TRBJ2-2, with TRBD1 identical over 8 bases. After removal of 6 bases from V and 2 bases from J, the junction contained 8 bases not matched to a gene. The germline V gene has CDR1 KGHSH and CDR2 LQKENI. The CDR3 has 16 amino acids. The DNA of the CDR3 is TGTGCCAGCTCTCCCTTCGGACAGGGAAACACCGGGGAGCTGTTTTTT. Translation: CASSPFGQGNTGELFF.

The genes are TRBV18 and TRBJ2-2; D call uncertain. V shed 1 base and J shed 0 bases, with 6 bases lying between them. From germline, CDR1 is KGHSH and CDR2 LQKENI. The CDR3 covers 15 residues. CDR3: CASSPRQANTGELFF. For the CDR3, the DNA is TGTGCCAGCTCACCACGACAAGCGAACACCGGGGAGCTGTTTTTT.

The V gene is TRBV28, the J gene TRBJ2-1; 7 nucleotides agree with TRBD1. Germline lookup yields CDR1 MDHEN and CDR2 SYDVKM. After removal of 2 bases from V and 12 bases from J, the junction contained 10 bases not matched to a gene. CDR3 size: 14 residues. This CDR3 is CASSLPDRVQGQFF. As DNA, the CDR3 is TGTGCCAGCAGTTTACCCGACAGGGTCCAAGGGCAGTTCTTC.

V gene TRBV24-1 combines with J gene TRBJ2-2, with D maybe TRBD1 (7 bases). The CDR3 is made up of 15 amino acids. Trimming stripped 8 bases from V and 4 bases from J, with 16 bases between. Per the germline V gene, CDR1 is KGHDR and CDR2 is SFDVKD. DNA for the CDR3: TGTGCCACCACCAGCGGTCAGGGGGGCACCGGGGAGCTGTTTTTT. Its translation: CATTSGQGGTGELFF.